This TCR beta chain comes out of a study of T-cell memory formation after mild COVID-19. Study findings and constraints: Clones contracting over day 15 to 85 were CD4/CD8 balanced, with later expanders leaning CD4+. The appearance of some responding clones in pre-infection memory suggested that cross-reactive memory joined.

TCRdb itself ran the 5' RACE reads through MiXCR, one entry per CDR3 protein. The data show around 320,000 distinct CDR3 sequences, roughly a fifth seen once. Losses at the gene ends were 4 bases for V and 5 bases for J; bases not matched to a gene: 6. The CDR3 covers 14 residues. Comment on this clonotype: Its antigen is unknown.

The origin of this receptor is a man aged 18 to 29 who had mild COVID-19 (a few samples of this study predate the infection). Cell type and time point are not known. The chain joins TRBV12-3 or TRBV12-4 to TRBJ2-5, with 8 nucleotides matching TRBD2. The source material was PBMCs or a T cell subset sorted from them (not recorded which). The CDR3, as DNA: TGTGCCAGCAGTTCCTCGACTAGCGCCGAGACCCAGTACTTC. It encodes CASSSSTSAETQYF.